What follows are 27 T cell receptor beta chains derived from one specimen sequenced in a study of blood T cell repertoires in COVID-19. Method: immunoSEQ multiplex PCR; TCRdb's copy keeps in-frame clones and lacks some. The sample lists 30,000 to 45,000 clones, about 88% occurring once. What was sequenced was peripheral blood. These receptors originate from a man in his 70s with active COVID-19.

The gene calls are TRBV13 and TRBJ2-5; 13 positions agree with TRBD2. Germline V gives CDR1 PRHDT, CDR2 FYEKMQ (reference sequence). CDR3 size: 17 residues. J was trimmed by 0 bases and V by 3 bases; bases with no gene match: 4. The chain's CDR3 is CASSFRLAGGYQETQYF. DNA of the CDR3: TGTGCCAGCAGCTTTAGACTAGCGGGAGGCTACCAAGAGACCCAGTACTTC.

The chain joins TRBV5-1 to TRBJ2-2, with 7 bases that match TRBD1. J gave up 9 bases and V 4 bases, and 3 bases lay outside the gene matches. Germline CDR1 SGHRS, CDR2 YFSETQ. This CDR3 contains 12 residues. The CDR3 sequence: CASSVTGWELFF. The DNA of the CDR3 is TGCGCCAGCAGCGTGACAGGGTGGGAGCTGTTTTTT.

The chain combines TRBV6-2 or TRBV6-3 with TRBJ1-1; TRBD1 is a possible D gene (5 bases). Germline loops: CDR1 MNHEY, CDR2 SVGEGT. V was cut by 2 bases and J by 4 bases, with 8 bases left in between. This CDR3 region has 13 residues. The CDR3 region has the DNA TGTGCCAGCAGTTACGGGGGGATCACTGAAGCTTTCTTT. Translation: CASSYGGITEAFF.

V is TRBV7-9 and J is TRBJ1-1, with 7 bases identical to TRBD1. From germline, CDR1 is SEHNR and CDR2 FQNEAQ (reference sequence). With V trimmed by 4 bases and J by 11 bases, 4 bases remained unmatched. The CDR3 length is 11 residues. The CDR3 loop reads CASSSGGRAFF. In DNA form, the CDR3 reads TGTGCCAGCAGCTCAGGGGGGAGGGCTTTCTTT. The full variable domain, with the rest looked up from reference TRBV7-9 and TRBJ1-1, is DTGVSQNPRHKITKRGQNVTFRCDPISEHNRLYWYRQTLGQGPEFLTYFQNEAQLEKSRLLSDRFSAERPKGSFSTLEIQRTEQGDSAMYLCASSSGGRAFFGQGTRLTVV.

This sequence joins TRBV12-5 and TRBJ2-2, with 13 bases identical to TRBD2. The CDR3 contains 16 residues. After removal of 7 bases from V and 6 bases from J, the junction contained 8 bases not matched to a gene. The germline V gene encodes CDR1 LGHNT and CDR2 FRNRAP. The CDR3 is CASALLAGGPSGELFF. CDR3 in DNA: TGTGCTAGTGCCCTACTAGCGGGGGGGCCTTCCGGGGAGCTGTTTTTT.

The V gene is TRBV7-8, the J gene TRBJ2-3; TRBD2 might be the D (6 bases). V dropped 0 bases and J dropped 2 bases, with 18 bases sitting between them. Germline V gene sequence: CDR1 SGHVS, CDR2 FQNEAQ. The CDR3 consists of 18 residues. The CDR3 DNA reads TGTGCCAGCAGCTTAGCGGAGTTAGCGGAGCCCTTCACAGATACGCAGTATTTT. Translation gives CASSLAELAEPFTDTQYF.

This chain connects TRBV7-2 to TRBJ1-2; no clear D. Deletions cut 1 base from V and 4 bases from J, with 16 bases between. This CDR3 has 16 amino acids. Looked up from germline, CDR1 is SGHTA and CDR2 is FQGNSA. The CDR3 reads CASSLGSFRGGYGYTF. The CDR3 DNA is TGTGCCAGCAGCTTAGGATCTTTTCGGGGAGGCTATGGCTACACCTTC.

CDR3 nucleotide sequence: TGTGCCAGTTCCCCCTGGAGACTAGCGGGCGGCGAGCAGTACTTC. Amino acid sequence: CASSPWRLAGGEQYF. The chain joins TRBV19 to TRBJ2-7, with TRBD2 matching 10 bases. The V gene end was trimmed by 8 bases and the J gene end by 6 bases; junction bases not matched to a gene: 13. This CDR3 has 15 amino acids. The germline CDR1 and CDR2 sequences are LNHDA and SQIVND (reference sequence).

The chain has TRBV19 and TRBJ1-5; weak D call: TRBD1 (5 bases). Trimming removed 0 bases from V and 8 bases from J, with 23 bases in between. The germline V gene encodes CDR1 LNHDA and CDR2 SQIVND (reference sequence). The CDR3 is 18 residues long. CDR3 loop: CASSIDRGLPPSIKPQHF. The CDR3 DNA reads as TGTGCCAGTAGTATAGATCGGGGACTACCTCCCTCAATCAAGCCCCAGCATTTT. The whole variable domain, remainder taken from reference TRBV19 and TRBJ1-5, is DGGITQSPKYLFRKEGQNVTLSCEQNLNHDAMYWYRQDPGQGLRLIYYSQIVNDFQKGDIAEGYSVSREKKESFPLTVTSAQKNPTAFYLCASSIDRGLPPSIKPQHFGDGTRLSIL.

The chain couples TRBV6-5 to TRBJ1-1, with a possible D match to TRBD1 (5 bases). The CDR3 is made up of 15 amino acids. Deletions cut 6 bases from V and 5 bases from J, with 19 bases between. Germline-derived CDR1 and CDR2 are MNHEY and SVGAGI. The CDR3 nucleotides read TGTGCCAGCAGGGGGCCTGGTAGGGGAACAACTGAAGCTTTCTTT. Protein product: CASRGPGRGTTEAFF.

The V call is TRBV10-3, the J call TRBJ2-3; 7 bases fit TRBD2. Germline CDR1 reads ENHRY; CDR2 reads SYGVKD. V lost 8 bases to trimming and J lost 0 bases; unmatched junction nucleotides: 17. The CDR3 length is 18 residues. CDR3 coding DNA: TGTGCCATCCGCGCCCCGAGGGGCCGAGCGGGGAGCACAGATACGCAGTATTTT. Amino acids: CAIRAPRGRAGSTDTQYF.

The rearrangement links TRBV28 to TRBJ1-5, with D hard to call. The length of the CDR3 is 11 residues. Trimming stripped 6 bases from V and 5 bases from J, with 5 bases between. The germline V gene has CDR1 MDHEN and CDR2 SYDVKM. CDR3 DNA: TGTGCCAGCAGCAGGTATCAGCCCCAGCATTTT. Translation: CASSRYQPQHF.

V gene TRBV7-2 combines with J gene TRBJ1-1; no reliable D call. The CDR3 is 14 amino acids. The germline CDR1 and CDR2 sequences are SGHTA and FQGNSA. V was trimmed by 5 bases and J by 1 base, leaving 11 bases between them. CDR3 residues: CASSPAGGNTEAFF. DNA of the CDR3: TGTGCCAGCAGCCCCGCCGGCGGGAACACTGAAGCTTTCTTT. The variable domain in full, completed from reference TRBV7-2 and TRBJ1-1, reads GAGVSQSPSNKVTEKGKDVELRCDPISGHTALYWYRQSLGQGLEFLIYFQGNSAPDKSGLPSDRFSAERTGGSVSTLTIQRTQQEDSAVYLCASSPAGGNTEAFFGQGTRLTVV.

The chain employs TRBV2 and TRBJ2-7; no clear D. Trimming took off 3 bases at V and 1 base at J, with 7 bases between the two ends. The germline V gene encodes CDR1 SNHLY and CDR2 FYNNEI. The CDR3 totals 13 residues. CDR3 nucleotide sequence: TGTGCCAGCAGTGACAGGTTGTCCTACGAGCAGTACTTC. Its translation is CASSDRLSYEQYF.

This chain joins TRBV18 and TRBJ2-3; 7 positions agree with TRBD2. V was clipped by 1 base and J by 0 bases; unmatched bases: 4. CDR1 is KGHSH and CDR2 is LQKENI in the germline V gene. CDR3 length: 16 residues. The CDR3 DNA sequence: TGTGCCAGCTCACCACGGGGGGGTACGAGCACAGATACGCAGTATTTT. Its protein is CASSPRGGTSTDTQYF.

This CDR3 is CASSDGHSNQPQHF. CDR3 bases: TGTGCCAGCAGTGACGGACATAGCAATCAGCCCCAGCATTTT. The V call is TRBV28, the J call TRBJ1-5; TRBD1 is a possible D gene (5 bases). The germline V and J ends were trimmed by 5 bases and 0 bases, with 8 bases remaining between them. Germline V gene sequence: CDR1 MDHEN, CDR2 SYDVKM. The CDR3 is 14 residues long.

This chain uses TRBV4-3 with TRBJ1-1, with D maybe TRBD1 (5 bases). The CDR3 runs to 15 residues. The V gene's germline CDR1 is LGHNA and CDR2 YSLEER. Trimming removed 4 bases from V and 4 bases from J, with 16 bases in between. The CDR3 region is CASSPRATRSTEAFF. Here the CDR3 DNA reads TGCGCCAGCAGCCCCAGGGCAACCCGAAGCACTGAAGCTTTCTTT.

This chain links TRBV19 with TRBJ1-6, with D uncertain. The CDR3 is 14 amino acids. V dropped 4 bases and J dropped 11 bases, with 15 bases sitting between them. In germline, CDR1 is LNHDA, CDR2 SQIVND (reference sequence). In nucleotides, the CDR3 is TGTGCCAGTAGTACCCTCGGAGGTAGAACACCCCTCCACTTT. This gives the protein CASSTLGGRTPLHF.

The V gene is TRBV6-6, the J gene TRBJ2-4; 9 bases agree with TRBD2. The CDR3 consists of 14 residues. V shed 5 bases, J shed 7 bases, and the junction held 6 bases outside the gene matches. The germline V gene has CDR1 MNHNY and CDR2 SVGAGI (reference sequence). As DNA, the CDR3 is TGTGCCAGCAGTCTCAGCGGGGGGTTTAACATTCAGTACTTC. Translated: CASSLSGGFNIQYF.

The rearrangement uses TRBV19 and TRBJ2-7; TRBD1 agrees at 7 bases. The germline V gene encodes CDR1 LNHDA and CDR2 SQIVND (reference sequence). Losses at the gene ends were 1 base for V and 2 bases for J; bases not matched to a gene: 5. This CDR3 comprises 15 residues. The chain's CDR3 is CASSIGQGLAYEQYF. DNA of the CDR3: TGTGCCAGTAGTATAGGACAGGGCTTAGCCTACGAGCAGTACTTC.

The chain recombines TRBV7-9 with TRBJ2-1; 12 bases line up with TRBD2. This CDR3 has 15 residues. V lost 8 bases and J lost 5; bases outside the gene matches: 7. Germline V CDR1 and CDR2: SEHNR, FQNEAQ (reference sequence). The CDR3: CASSDGLAGNNEQFF. DNA for the CDR3: TGTGCCAGCTCCGACGGACTAGCGGGAAACAATGAGCAGTTCTTC.

The table lists this clone with a count of one. This chain connects TRBV19 to TRBJ2-1; TRBD2 might be the D (5 bases). Germline loops: CDR1 LNHDA, CDR2 SQIVND (reference sequence). The V and J ends lost 6 bases and 2 bases respectively, with 14 bases between them. The CDR3 runs 15 residues. The CDR3 bases are TGTGCCAGTAGACCTACTAGGCCTCCCTACAATGAGCAGTTCTTC. It specifies CASRPTRPPYNEQFF.

V usage is TRBV24-1 and J usage is TRBJ2-3; D gene ambiguous. Trimming left V 9 bases short and J 2 bases short, with 11 bases between. The CDR3 has 13 residues. Germline lookup yields CDR1 KGHDR and CDR2 SFDVKD. DNA of the CDR3: TGTGCCACCGAAAAAGTAGACACAGATACGCAGTATTTT. This translates into CATEKVDTDTQYF.

J is TRBJ1-1 and V is TRBV7-2; TRBD1 matches 7 bases. V lost 1 base to trimming and J lost 2 bases; unmatched junction nucleotides: 7. The germline gives CDR1 SGHTA, CDR2 FQGNSA. The CDR3 sequence is 16 residues long. The CDR3 DNA reads TGTGCCAGCAGCTTAGGACAGGGAGGCGTTAACACTGAAGCTTTCTTT. As protein: CASSLGQGGVNTEAFF.

This clone was recorded a few times. The rearrangement uses TRBV7-2 and TRBJ2-7; a possible D gene is TRBD2 (6 bases). This CDR3 has 16 residues. Trimming took off 1 base at V and 3 bases at J, with 16 bases between the two ends. Germline CDR1 reads SGHTA; CDR2 reads FQGNSA. Here the CDR3 reads CASSLGVGGTFYEQYF. The CDR3, as DNA: TGTGCCAGCAGCTTAGGCGTCGGCGGGACTTTCTACGAGCAGTACTTC.

The chain carries TRBV3-1 (or the pseudogene TRBV3-2) and TRBJ1-2, with a weak D call TRBD1 (5 bases). This CDR3 region has 12 residues. The ends were cut back, 3 bases at V and 5 bases at J, with 7 bases in the middle. Germline assignment: CDR1 LGHDT and CDR2 YNNKEL (reference sequence). The CDR3 DNA follows: TGTGCCAGCAGCCAGGGGGGGTATGGCTACACCTTC. Protein product: CASSQGGYGYTF.

This chain connects TRBV27 to TRBJ1-6; 9 positions agree with TRBD1. V trimming: 1 base; J trimming: 10 bases; junction bases outside the gene matches: 5. Germline V gives CDR1 MNHEY, CDR2 SMNVEV (reference sequence). The CDR3 runs 15 residues. The CDR3 nucleotides read TGTGCCAGCAGTTTATGGACAGGGGTTGGGTCACCCCTCCACTTT. As protein: CASSLWTGVGSPLHF.